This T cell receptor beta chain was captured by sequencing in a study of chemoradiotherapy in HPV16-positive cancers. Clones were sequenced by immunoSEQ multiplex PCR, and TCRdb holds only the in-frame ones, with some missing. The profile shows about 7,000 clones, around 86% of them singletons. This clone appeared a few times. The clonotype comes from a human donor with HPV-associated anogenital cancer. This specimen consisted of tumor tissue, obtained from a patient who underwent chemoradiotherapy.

The CDR3 sequence is CASSVSTMGTEAFF. CDR3 sequence (DNA): TGTGCCAGCAGTGTGTCCACTATGGGGACTGAAGCTTTCTTT. This chain links TRBV2 with TRBJ1-1; D is unclear. Germline V gives CDR1 SNHLY, CDR2 FYNNEI. Trimming left V 4 bases short and J 5 bases short, with 14 bases between. The CDR3 loop spans 14 amino acids.